The next 21 T cell receptor beta chains were all read from a single sample in a study of blood T cell repertoires in COVID-19. The method was immunoSEQ multiplex PCR; TCRdb's version includes in-frame clones alone and lacks a portion of them. The table records about 84,000 clones, under 85% of them present only once. The sequenced sample consisted of peripheral blood. The receptors here all came from a woman older than 75 with acute or convalescent COVID-19.

This clone has more than one count but fewer than ten. This rearrangement joins TRBV6-2 or TRBV6-3 to TRBJ1-2; D gene unclear. The CDR3 contains 15 residues. In germline, CDR1 is MNHEY, CDR2 SVGEGT. V was clipped by 5 bases and J by 6 bases, with 19 bases between them. This chain's CDR3 is CASSMDSRVWHGYTF. In nucleotides, the CDR3 is TGTGCCAGCAGTATGGATTCCCGGGTATGGCATGGCTACACCTTC.

The rearrangement uses TRBV3-1 (or the pseudogene TRBV3-2) and TRBJ1-4, with 11 nucleotides matching TRBD1. This CDR3 region has 17 residues. V trimming: 1 base; J trimming: 8 bases; junction bases outside the gene matches: 9. Germline V CDR1 and CDR2: LGHDT, YNNKEL (reference sequence). DNA for the CDR3: TGTGCCAGCAGCCAAGCCGGGACAGGGGGAGGACGGGAAAAACTGTTTTTT. Translated, it gives CASSQAGTGGGREKLFF.

The gene calls are TRBV24-1 and TRBJ1-2; D is uncertain. Germline V lookup: CDR1 KGHDR, CDR2 SFDVKD. This CDR3 region has 13 residues. V shed 5 bases and J shed 1 base, with 7 bases lying between them. CDR3 coding DNA: TGTGCCACCAGTGGTAACGGTAACTATGGCTACACCTTC. Translated, it gives CATSGNGNYGYTF.

This clone appeared a single time. The V gene is TRBV2, the J gene TRBJ2-3; 7 bases align to TRBD2. Germline V lookup: CDR1 SNHLY, CDR2 FYNNEI. J gave up 5 bases and V 0 bases, and 11 bases lay outside the gene matches. This CDR3 has 17 amino acids. The CDR3 nucleotides are TGTGCCAGCAGTGAAGCGGGAAGGGGCGGGAGAGGAGATACGCAGTATTTT. This codes for CASSEAGRGGRGDTQYF.

V gene TRBV2 combines with J gene TRBJ1-3, with D possibly being TRBD1 (6 bases). V shed 6 bases and J shed 2 bases, with 14 bases lying between them. This CDR3 is built from 15 residues. Germline CDR1 is SNHLY and CDR2 is FYNNEI. CDR3 protein: CASRRTQGTGNTIYF. The CDR3, as DNA: TGTGCCAGCAGACGGACTCAGGGGACTGGAAACACCATATATTTT.

The J gene is TRBJ2-1, the V gene TRBV12-5; 11 bases fit TRBD2. Germline V CDR1 and CDR2: LGHNT, FRNRAP. This CDR3 is built from 14 residues. Trimming took 5 bases from V and 9 from J; bases not matched to a gene: 6. The CDR3 is CASGILSGGGEQFF. Here the CDR3 DNA reads TGTGCTAGTGGTATCCTTAGCGGGGGGGGTGAGCAGTTCTTC.

J is TRBJ1-2 and V is TRBV14; a possible D gene is TRBD1 (6 bases). CDR3 length: 14 amino acids. The V and J ends lost 4 bases and 4 bases respectively, with 13 bases between them. Germline-derived CDR1 and CDR2 are SGHDN and FVKESK. The CDR3: CASSPQGVLYGYTF. The CDR3 nucleotides read TGTGCCAGCAGCCCACAGGGAGTCCTCTATGGCTACACCTTC. Full variable domain (rest looked up from reference TRBV14 and TRBJ1-2): EAGVTQFPSHSVIEKGQTVTLRCDPISGHDNLYWYRRVMGKEIKFLLHFVKESKQDESGMPNNRFLAERTGGTYSTLKVQPAELEDSGVYFCASSPQGVLYGYTFGSGTRLTVV.

This clone was detected once. This chain joins TRBV11-2 and TRBJ2-6; D is perhaps TRBD1 (6 bases). The germline CDR1 and CDR2 sequences are SGHAT and FQNNGV. V shed 5 bases and J shed 0 bases, with 17 bases lying between them. The CDR3 consists of 18 residues. CDR3 residues: CASSPRAGAFSGANVLTF. The CDR3 DNA reads TGTGCCAGCAGCCCCAGGGCAGGGGCCTTCTCTGGGGCCAACGTCCTGACTTTC. The whole variable domain, remainder taken from reference TRBV11-2 and TRBJ2-6, is EAGVAQSPRYKIIEKRQSVAFWCNPISGHATLYWYQQILGQGPKLLIQFQNNGVVDDSQLPKDRFSAERLKGVDSTLKIQPAKLEDSAVYLCASSPRAGAFSGANVLTFGAGSRLTVL.

This clone was counted only a few times. The chain employs TRBV5-1 and TRBJ2-1, with 11 bases identical to TRBD2. V dropped 0 bases and J dropped 4; count of bases not matched to a gene: 0. CDR1 is SGHRS and CDR2 is YFSETQ in the germline V gene. This CDR3 contains 15 residues. The DNA for the CDR3 is TGCGCCAGCAGCTTGGCTAGCGGGAGGTACAATGAGCAGTTCTTC. Its translation: CASSLASGRYNEQFF.

The V call is TRBV16, the J call TRBJ1-4, with D tentatively TRBD1 (6 bases). CDR1 is KGHSY and CDR2 is FQNENV in the germline V gene. The CDR3 totals 13 residues. V shed 1 base and J shed 8 bases, with 8 bases lying between them. CDR3 loop: CASSQLTGEKLFF. DNA for the CDR3: TGTGCCAGCAGCCAATTGACAGGCGAAAAACTGTTTTTT.

The rearrangement links TRBV6-2 or TRBV6-3 to TRBJ2-7; maybe TRBD2 (6 bases). CDR1 is MNHEY and CDR2 is SVGEGT in the germline V gene. The CDR3 runs 16 residues. With 4 bases removed from V and 6 bases from J, the gap between germline ends came to 22 bases. For the CDR3, the DNA is TGTGCCAGCAGTTCAAAACGGGACTCCCGACCCCTCGAGCAGTACTTC. Translation gives CASSSKRDSRPLEQYF.

The chain recombines TRBV10-1 with TRBJ2-2, with TRBD2 identical over 10 bases. Losses at the gene ends were 0 bases for V and 5 bases for J; bases not matched to a gene: 6. This CDR3 has 17 residues. Germline V gives CDR1 WNHNN, CDR2 SYGVQD (reference sequence). The CDR3 sequence is CASSESTLAGVTGELFF. Written as DNA, the CDR3 is TGCGCCAGCAGTGAGTCGACTCTAGCGGGAGTAACCGGGGAGCTGTTTTTT.

The J gene is TRBJ2-7, the V gene TRBV12-3 or TRBV12-4, with 10 bases lining up with TRBD1. The CDR3 totals 12 residues. Losses at the gene ends were 5 bases for V and 11 bases for J; bases not matched to a gene: 6. CDR3 residues: CASSRQGATEYF. DNA for the CDR3: TGTGCCAGCAGTAGACAGGGGGCAACGGAGTACTTC.

The genes are TRBV5-1 and TRBJ2-7; 9 positions agree with TRBD1. The CDR3 has 15 amino acids. From germline, CDR1 is SGHRS and CDR2 YFSETQ. Germline trimming cut 4 bases from V and 0 bases from J; bases unmatched to any gene: 5. CDR3 sequence reads: CASSPGTGISYEQYF. The CDR3 DNA follows: TGCGCCAGCAGCCCAGGGACAGGGATCTCCTACGAGCAGTACTTC.

In this sample, this clone turned up once. The chain joins TRBV30 to TRBJ1-3; 7 bases align to TRBD1. The trim removed 3 bases at V and 1 base at J, leaving 6 bases unmatched. Per germline, CDR1 GTSNPN and CDR2 SVGIG (reference sequence). CDR3 length equals 15 residues. The CDR3 sequence: CAWSPKGASGNTIYF. Written as DNA, the CDR3 is TGTGCCTGGAGCCCAAAGGGGGCGTCTGGAAACACCATATATTTT.

The V call is TRBV25-1, the J call TRBJ2-6; 9 positions agree with TRBD2. J gave up 5 bases and V 7 bases, and 9 bases lay outside the gene matches. The CDR3 spans 16 residues. The germline V gene has CDR1 MGHDK and CDR2 SYGVNS. CDR3 sequence (DNA): TGTGCCAGCACTGGGCTAGCGGGATCACGGGCCAACGTCCTGACTTTC. Translated: CASTGLAGSRANVLTF.

The table lists this clone with a count of one. The chain uses TRBV6-6 and TRBJ1-6; TRBD1 matches 10 bases. CDR3 length equals 16 residues. V gave up 4 bases and J gave up 12 bases; unmatched junction bases: 12. The germline V gene encodes CDR1 MNHNY and CDR2 SVGAGI (reference sequence). The CDR3 reads CASSSNLGTGARPLHF. The CDR3 coding sequence is TGTGCCAGCAGTTCCAACCTGGGGACAGGGGCTAGACCCCTCCACTTT.

The V call is TRBV28, the J call TRBJ2-1; 9 nucleotides agree with TRBD2. The CDR3 contains 14 residues. The germline gives CDR1 MDHEN, CDR2 SYDVKM. Trimming took 7 bases from V and 4 from J; bases not matched to a gene: 5. The CDR3 nucleotides read TGTGCCAGCAATCCTAGCGGGAAGTACAATGAGCAGTTCTTC. It encodes CASNPSGKYNEQFF.

V and J are TRBV3-1 (or the pseudogene TRBV3-2) and TRBJ1-1; 8 nucleotides line up with TRBD1. V lost 4 bases and J lost 10; bases outside the gene matches: 14. Germline CDR1 is LGHDT and CDR2 is YNNKEL (reference sequence). CDR3 length equals 15 residues. CDR3 sequence reads: CASSLYGTGLSGAFF. For the CDR3, the DNA is TGTGCCAGCAGCCTTTACGGGACAGGCCTGTCGGGAGCTTTCTTT.

The chain uses TRBV10-3 and TRBJ2-5, with 7 bases identical to TRBD2. CDR1 and CDR2 (germline): ENHRY, SYGVKD. V trimming: 0 bases; J trimming: 4 bases; junction bases outside the gene matches: 2. This CDR3 is 14 amino acids long. The CDR3 protein is CAISESGEGETQYF. CDR3 nucleotide sequence: TGTGCCATCAGTGAGTCGGGGGAGGGAGAGACCCAGTACTTC.

This clone was counted many times. The CDR3 loop is CASSLEDSDVQETQYF. As DNA, the CDR3 is TGTGCCAGCAGCTTAGAGGACAGTGATGTCCAAGAGACCCAGTACTTC. This chain links TRBV7-9 with TRBJ2-5; a possible D gene is TRBD1 (6 bases). V dropped 1 base and J dropped 1 base, with 13 bases sitting between them. CDR3 length equals 16 residues. Germline CDR1 and CDR2: SEHNR and FQNEAQ (reference sequence).